The rows below give T cell receptor beta chains drawn from one sample of a study of cytomegalovirus exposure and HLA in healthy donors. Clones were read by immunoSEQ multiplex PCR, and TCRdb kept only the in-frame ones, dropping some. The table shows about 150,000 clones, with roughly 79% occurring only once. Material: PBMCs. The receptors derive from a woman aged 25 to 39 in good health and CMV-seronegative. CDR3s include the opening cysteine and the closing phenylalanine or tryptophan. The D gene is left open where the match is weak. Expanded clones get a size class; other rows say once, few or many, or leave the size out.

>TRBJ1-1|13|few|.|TRBV4-1
CASSQDRGVEAFF
TGCGCCAGCAGCCAAGATCGGGGGGTAGAGGCTTTCTTT
>TRBJ2-5|15|.|TRBD2|TRBV5-6
CASSLVAGGKETQYF
TGTGCCAGCAGCTTGGTAGCGGGGGGGAAGGAGACCCAGTACTTC
>TRBJ2-2|16|few|.|TRBV5-1
CASSLGSAQGTGELFF
TGCGCCAGCAGCTTGGGTTCCGCGCAGGGCACCGGGGAGCTGTTTTTT
>TRBJ1-1|15|.|TRBD1|TRBV6-1
CASSALDRLNTEAFF
TGTGCCAGCAGTGCCCTGGACAGGTTGAACACTGAAGCTTTCTTT
>TRBJ1-1|14|.|.|TRBV2
CASSDQVRAKEAFF
TGTGCCAGCAGTGATCAGGTCAGGGCAAAAGAAGCTTTCTTT
>TRBJ1-2|14|.|TRBD1|TRBV11-2
CASSQGDSIYGYTF
TGTGCCAGCAGCCAGGGGGACAGCATTTATGGCTACACCTTC
>TRBJ1-1|15|few|.|TRBV7-3
CASSLGAGMNTEAFF
TGTGCCAGCAGCTTAGGTGCAGGAATGAACACTGAAGCTTTCTTT
>TRBJ1-1|13|once|TRBD1|TRBV6-6
CASSRTGRTEAFF
TGTGCCAGCAGCCGGACAGGGAGAACTGAAGCTTTCTTT
>TRBJ2-5|16|.|.|TRBV11-2
CASSYGDRVRGETQYF
TGTGCCAGCAGCTACGGAGACAGGGTCCGGGGGGAGACCCAGTACTTC
>TRBJ1-2|12|.|.|TRBV29-1
CSGLQVLGGYTF
TGCAGCGGTCTACAGGTTCTAGGTGGCTACACCTTC
>TRBJ1-1|19|.|TRBD1|TRBV19
CASSIERFRTGGWITEAFF
TGTGCCAGTAGTATAGAACGGTTTAGGACAGGGGGCTGGATCACTGAAGCTTTCTTT
>TRBJ1-2|11|once|.|TRBV29-1
CSVMEYGGYTF
TGCAGCGTTATGGAGTACGGTGGCTACACCTTC
>TRBJ1-1|14|.|TRBD1|TRBV6-1
CASRDRGMNTEAFF
TGTGCCAGCAGAGACAGGGGCATGAACACTGAAGCTTTCTTT
>TRBJ2-1|15|.|.|TRBV7-6
CASSPTYDSVYEQFF
TGTGCCAGCAGTCCGACGTATGACTCGGTATACGAGCAGTTCTTC
>TRBJ1-1|13|.|TRBD1|TRBV10-2
CASHDRGLTEAFF
TGCGCCAGCCATGACAGGGGGTTGACTGAAGCTTTCTTT
>TRBJ1-5|13|.|.|TRBV7-8
CASSLGRDQPQHF
TGTGCCAGCAGCTTGGGGAGGGATCAGCCCCAGCATTTT
>TRBJ2-3|17|.|TRBD2|TRBV2
CASRGTSGGAIADTQYF
TGTGCCAGCAGGGGGACTAGCGGGGGGGCCATCGCAGATACGCAGTATTTT
>TRBJ1-5|17|once|.|TRBV18
CASSPKVGVPGNQPQHF
TGTGCCAGCTCACCAAAGGTAGGGGTCCCTGGAAATCAGCCCCAGCATTTT
>TRBJ1-2|12|.|.|TRBV7-9
CASSPNLVGYTF
TGTGCCAGCAGCCCTAACTTGGTCGGCTACACCTTC
>TRBJ1-5|13|once|.|TRBV6-5
CASRRGLRQPQHF
TGTGCCAGCAGGAGAGGGCTTCGTCAGCCCCAGCATTTT
>TRBJ1-4|14|few|TRBD1|TRBV4-3
CASSQDYRGQKLFF
TGCGCCAGCAGCCAAGATTACAGGGGGCAGAAACTGTTTTTT
>TRBJ2-5|14|once|TRBD2|TRBV15
CATSNSGVQETQYF
TGTGCCACCAGTAATAGCGGGGTTCAAGAGACCCAGTACTTC
>TRBJ2-3|17|.|.|TRBV7-6
CASSLGSSQYYTDTQYF
TGTGCCAGCAGCTTAGGGTCTAGCCAATACTACACAGATACGCAGTATTTT
>TRBJ2-1|16|once|.|TRBV4-1
CASSQDPQASYNEQFF
TGCGCCAGCAGCCAAGATCCACAGGCCTCCTACAATGAGCAGTTCTTC
>TRBJ2-4|18|.|.|TRBV7-3
CASSLNPQGKGIKNIQYF
TGTGCCAGCAGCTTAAACCCCCAGGGGAAGGGGATAAAAAACATTCAGTACTTC
>TRBJ2-5|14|.|.|TRBV7-3
CASSPSPLVETQYF
TGTGCCAGCAGCCCGAGCCCTTTAGTGGAGACCCAGTACTTC
>TRBJ1-4|16|few|TRBD1|TRBV4-1
CASSQKGDRAHEKLFF
TGCGCCAGCAGCCAGAAAGGTGACAGGGCCCATGAAAAACTGTTTTTT
>TRBJ2-4|16|.|TRBD1|TRBV5-4
CASSPGQGQAKNIQYF
TGTGCCAGCAGCCCAGGACAGGGTCAAGCCAAAAACATTCAGTACTTC
>TRBJ1-2|12|.|.|TRBV2
CASSGAVYGYTF
TGTGCCAGCAGTGGGGCTGTCTATGGCTACACCTTC
>TRBJ2-5|15|.|TRBD1|TRBV18
CASSKDRGIQETQYF
TGTGCCAGCTCAAAGGACAGGGGAATACAAGAGACCCAGTACTTC
>TRBJ2-3|15|.|TRBD2|TRBV6-4
CASSPLAGGTDTQYF
TGTGCCAGCAGTCCCCTAGCGGGGGGCACAGATACGCAGTATTTT
>TRBJ2-2|14|.|TRBD2|TRBV5-1
CASKTSGATGELFF
TGCGCCAGCAAAACAAGCGGGGCCACCGGGGAGCTGTTTTTT
>TRBJ1-2|10|once|.|TRBV20-1
CSAHRDGYTF
TGCAGTGCCCACCGGGATGGCTACACCTTC
>TRBJ1-1|15|.|.|TRBV5-5
CASSLASRKNTEAFF
TGTGCCAGCAGCTTGGCCTCCAGGAAGAACACTGAAGCTTTCTTT
>TRBJ1-4|16|few|TRBD1|TRBV9
CASSVVGQGGAEKLFF
TGTGCCAGCAGCGTAGTGGGGCAGGGGGGTGCGGAAAAACTGTTTTTT
>TRBJ2-3|15|.|.|TRBV7-3
CASSNNGHNTDTQYF
TGTGCCAGCAGTAACAACGGACACAACACAGATACGCAGTATTTT
>TRBJ1-4|16|.|.|TRBV7-2
CASSPRGFSANEKLFF
TGTGCCAGCAGCCCAAGAGGGTTTTCAGCTAATGAAAAACTGTTTTTT
>TRBJ1-6|14|.|.|TRBV14
CASSNRATYSPLHF
TGTGCCAGCAGCAACAGGGCAACTTATTCACCCCTCCACTTT
>TRBJ2-3|12|few|.|TRBV7-9
CASSLIQDTQYF
TGTGCCAGCAGCTTAATTCAAGATACGCAGTATTTT
>TRBJ2-7|13|few|.|TRBV4-2
CASSQDLPLEQYF
TGTGCCAGCAGCCAAGACCTCCCACTCGAGCAGTACTTC
>TRBJ2-3|18|.|TRBD1|TRBV2
CASSELGTGVLSTDTQYF
TGTGCCAGCAGTGAATTGGGGACAGGGGTTCTTAGCACAGATACGCAGTATTTT
>TRBJ2-5|13|few|TRBD1|TRBV2
CASRGQVQETQYF
TGTGCCAGCAGGGGACAGGTACAAGAGACCCAGTACTTC
>TRBJ1-1|14|.|.|TRBV5-1
CASSLVRRYTEAFF
TGCGCCAGCAGCTTGGTACGGCGGTACACTGAAGCTTTCTTT
>TRBJ1-1|14|once|TRBD1|TRBV6-5
CASSRDSLNTEAFF
TGTGCCAGCAGTCGGGACAGCCTAAACACTGAAGCTTTCTTT
>TRBJ1-2|15|.|TRBD1|TRBV4-3
CASSQVIQGAFGYTF
TGCGCCAGCAGCCAAGTTATCCAGGGGGCTTTCGGCTACACCTTC
>TRBJ1-1|16|.|.|TRBV4-1
CASSQDSTRWVTEAFF
TGCGCCAGCAGCCAAGATAGCACGCGGTGGGTCACTGAAGCTTTCTTT
>TRBJ1-2|14|.|.|TRBV5-1
CASSLAGGDYGYTF
TGCGCCAGCAGCTTGGCAGGCGGGGACTATGGCTACACCTTC
>TRBJ1-2|15|.|.|TRBV18
CASSPNSNTNYGYTF
TGTGCCAGCTCACCGAACAGCAACACTAACTATGGCTACACCTTC
>TRBJ1-2|13|.|TRBD1|TRBV18
CASSPGTEYGYTF
TGTGCCAGCTCACCCGGGACAGAGTATGGCTACACCTTC
>TRBJ2-2|14|once|.|TRBV6-6
CASRRTANTGELFF
TGTGCCAGCAGACGGACAGCGAACACCGGGGAGCTGTTTTTT
>TRBJ1-5|16|.|TRBD1|TRBV19
CASSTPGQGNYQPQHF
TGTGCCAGTAGTACACCGGGACAGGGGAACTATCAGCCCCAGCATTTT